The entry below describes one T cell receptor (beta chain). This clonotype was recorded a few times. Its antigen is not yet known. No per-base quality is available; no much larger clone lies one base away. Moderately to severely active disease, a Clinical Activity Score of at least 3, a NOSPECS grade of at least 4, and a duration under 3 months were present in ophthalmopathy patients. Exclusion was applied to patients with uncontrolled infections, other autoimmune diseases, pregnancy or lactation. Diagnoses were based on clinical symptoms, serum thyroxine and TRAb, thyroid ultrasound and orbital computed tomography. PBMCs were isolated from about 10 ml of fresh peripheral blood by Ficoll-Paque density gradient centrifugation. Trizol reagent was used to extract total RNA, and RNA quality was then checked on an Agilent 2100 Bioanalyzer. The TCR beta CDR3 regions were amplified from the RNA transcripts. For the first round of RT-PCR on the TCR CDR3, the HTBI primer set was used together with the Qiagen OneStep RT-PCR kit. The libraries were constructed in a second round of multiplex PCR and then size-selected and purified. Paired-end sequencing of the libraries was performed with 100 bp reads on an Illumina HiSeq2000. From the authors' description of their analysis: SOAPnuke was used to process the raw data, removing reads that contained adapters or uncalled bases, had a mean Phred below 15, or lacked an exact match to the constant primer or identifier. High-quality paired reads were merged using COPE v1.2.5, and each unique nucleotide sequence was defined as a clonotype. MiTCR v1.1 was used to align clonotypes to the IMGT TRBV, TRBD and TRBJ reference segments. Only V-J combinations with frequency above 0.0001, covering 99% to 99.2% of repertoires, were analysed. A TCS score was defined as the ratio between F50 (clonal expansion) and ExV (chaos), using BLOSUM62-based TCRdist between CDR3 peptides within each V-J. Welch's t-statistics and random forest reduced 450 to 600 V-J features to roughly 13, which were used in a naive Bayes classifier (R e1071). Using fastp at Q25 and MiXCR, TCRdb reprocessed the public reads and kept productive beta chains. When rows share a CDR3 protein, they turn into one entry using the most common DNA and genes. TCRdb assigned the V and J calls; the authors' analysis was not used. The sample has about 640,000 distinct CDR3 sequences on record, approximately 15% of them singletons. The top ten clones comprise roughly an eighth of the sample.

This entry belongs to a study of T cells in Graves' hyperthyroidism and ophthalmopathy (dated by TCRdb to the late 2010s). Turning to the overall study: Peripheral blood was collected at initial diagnosis, before any treatment. To identify TCR V-J signatures that set the groups apart, the researchers used a discovery cohort of 100 patients, made up of 40 to 45 with Graves' ophthalmopathy and some 55 with stable Graves' hyperthyroidism. Whether ophthalmopathy could be predicted prospectively was tested in an independent validation cohort made up of 18 to 20 hyperthyroidism patients plus 17 patients who later progressed to ophthalmopathy. The roughly 90 discovery patients were divided at random into training and test sets in a 7:3 ratio. In about 6 Graves' hyperthyroidism patients, the study also compared T-cell repertoires from thyroid tissue with T-cell repertoires from blood. After sampling, hyperthyroidism patients received methimazole starting at 30 mg daily, and ophthalmopathy patients received high-dose intravenous methylprednisolone. According to the paper, TCR Vbeta CDR3 sequencing was carried out on 135 peripheral blood samples, which came from over 40 ophthalmopathy, around 74 hyperthyroidism and approximately 17 progressor patients. The study at large found these results: A model built on a 13 V-J signature distinguished ophthalmopathy from stable hyperthyroidism, reaching 85% to 90% sensitivity and 81.08% specificity in cross-validation and 80%/75% in testing. Blood samples also contained most of the expanded thyroid clonotypes (frequency above 0.001), which suggests that blood repertoires may reflect thyroid immune responses. No statistical method was used to set the sample size in advance, and investigators knew the group allocation. In validation, progression to ophthalmopathy was predicted by the model with 65% to 71% sensitivity and around 76% specificity, a median of roughly 6.4 months before onset.

Via the germline V gene, CDR1 is MNHEY and CDR2 SVGAGI. V is clipped by 4 bases and J by 5 bases, and the sequence between their germline boundaries is 18 bases long. Including the terminal cysteine and phenylalanine, the CDR3 comprises 15 residues. The kept DNA is CDR3 alone, 45 bases in frame from the first base. Sequencing used blood. The chain uses TRBV6-5 and TRBJ2-7, with an unclear D gene assignment. The receptor's source is a woman aged 50 to 65 with Graves' ophthalmopathy. Here the CDR3 is given as CASSSIRYTGHEQYF. The bases read TGTGCCAGCAGTTCTATTAGATATACCGGCCACGAGCAGTACTTC.